This T cell receptor (beta chain) was recovered during a study of blood T cell repertoires in COVID-19. Background on the study: The United States, Italy and Spain supplied acute and convalescent COVID-19 samples. Nucleic acid was either cDNA or gDNA, and it came from T cells, B-cell-depleted T cells, or PBMCs.

Per the original methods: From reference gene primer amplification, estimates of nucleated cell counts were derived. Profiled with immunoSEQ multiplex PCR; TCRdb holds only in-frame clones, not every one. V, J and clone size were drawn from that table, and D and trimming were deduced from the DNA. This table holds about 73,000 clones, roughly 85% found once. Trimming took 0 bases from V and 4 from J; bases not matched to a gene: 8. Germline V gene sequence: CDR1 SGHRS, CDR2 YFSETQ. The CDR3 is 16 residues long. The TCR comes from a woman aged 60 to 75 with acute or convalescent COVID-19. The chain links TRBV5-1 to TRBJ1-1; 8 bases are a match to TRBD1. Sequencing used peripheral blood. CDR3 sequence reads: CASSLVRGRSGTEAFF. The CDR3 DNA is TGCGCCAGCAGCTTGGTCAGGGGGCGGTCGGGCACTGAAGCTTTCTTT.